What follows are 31 T cell receptor beta chains derived from one specimen sequenced in a study of T cell responses to AZD1222 COVID-19 vaccine. Sequenced by immunoSEQ multiplex PCR; TCRdb stores in-frame clones only, minus some. The sample has about 50,000 clones, 75% to 90% seen once. The sample consisted of peripheral blood, taken on day 0 of MenACWY control vaccination. The receptors originated from an adult in good health.

The chain recombines TRBV12-3 or TRBV12-4 with TRBJ1-1; D gene ambiguous. With 3 bases removed from V and 5 bases from J, the gap between germline ends came to 7 bases. This CDR3 has 12 residues. The CDR3 here is CASSFGLTEAFF. The DNA of the CDR3 is TGTGCCAGCAGTTTCGGGTTGACTGAAGCTTTCTTT.

The chain employs TRBV10-2 and TRBJ2-7, with 8 nucleotides matching TRBD2. The germline V gene has CDR1 WSHSY and CDR2 SAAADI. CDR3 length: 13 residues. Trimming at V came to 7 bases and at J to 2 bases, leaving 4 bases not matched to a gene. The CDR3 region is CASKIGGAYEQYF. DNA of the CDR3: TGCGCCAGCAAAATCGGGGGGGCCTACGAGCAGTACTTC.

Only one count was recorded for this clone. The J gene is TRBJ2-5, the V gene TRBV20-1, with 8 positions matching TRBD2. After removal of 3 bases from V and 4 bases from J, the junction contained 10 bases not matched to a gene. This CDR3 comprises 15 residues. Germline lookup yields CDR1 DFQATT and CDR2 SNEGSKA (reference sequence). In DNA form, the CDR3 reads TGCAGTGCTAGTGACAGCGGGAGACCCACAGAGACCCAGTACTTC. Protein: CSASDSGRPTETQYF.

The chain couples TRBV29-1 to TRBJ2-5; D ambiguous. Germline values: CDR1 SQVTM, CDR2 ANQGSEA. V lost 3 bases, J lost 5 bases, and 13 bases lay in between. CDR3 length equals 13 residues. CDR3 in amino acids: CSVDLIGRETQYF. CDR3 DNA sequence: TGCAGCGTTGATCTGATAGGCCGGGAGACCCAGTACTTC.

The chain recombines TRBV7-2 with TRBJ2-7, with TRBD2 identical over 13 bases. The CDR3 is 15 amino acids. Looked up from germline, CDR1 is SGHTA and CDR2 is FQGNSA. The trim removed 5 bases at V and 3 bases at J, leaving 4 bases unmatched. CDR3: CASSRRTSGGYEQYF. In DNA, the CDR3 is TGTGCCAGCAGCCGGAGGACTAGCGGGGGCTACGAGCAGTACTTC.

The chain uses TRBV4-3 and TRBJ1-1; D ambiguous. V lost 0 bases and J 0 bases, leaving 14 bases between the germline ends. The CDR3 contains 17 residues. Germline V gene lookup returns CDR1 LGHNA and CDR2 YSLEER. Written as DNA, the CDR3 is TGCGCCAGCAGCCAAGATTTTATAGGAGGGCTGAACACTGAAGCTTTCTTT. Encoded protein: CASSQDFIGGLNTEAFF.

The CDR3 DNA sequence: TGTGCCAGCAGCAAAATAGCTAGGGACACCTCAACGATTTACAATGAGCAGTTCTTC. Translating gives CASSKIARDTSTIYNEQFF. This rearrangement joins TRBV21-1 to TRBJ2-1; TRBD1 is the table's D call and was not checked against the DNA. TRBV21-1 is termed a pseudogene. The CDR3 consists of 19 residues.

This clone rates as medium-sized. This chain connects TRBV25-1 to TRBJ1-3, with 9 bases lining up with TRBD1. V was clipped by 3 bases and J by 3 bases; unmatched bases: 12. Germline CDR1 MGHDK, CDR2 SYGVNS. The CDR3 has 18 residues. Written as DNA, the CDR3 is TGTGCCAGCAGTGACTACGGGACCGGGACAGGGCTTGGAAACACCATATATTTT. Translating it yields CASSDYGTGTGLGNTIYF.

The chain recombines TRBV5-1 with TRBJ2-1, with a possible D match to TRBD2 (6 bases). The V gene lost 4 bases and the J gene lost 4 bases, with 12 bases spanning the gap. The V gene's germline CDR1 is SGHRS and CDR2 YFSETQ. There are 14 residues in the CDR3. The CDR3: CASSNSGTYNEQFF. The CDR3 DNA is TGCGCCAGCAGCAATAGCGGAACATACAATGAGCAGTTCTTC.

In DNA, the CDR3 is TGTGCCTGGACCCAATCCTCCTACGAGCAGTACTTC. Translating it yields CAWTQSSYEQYF. This rearrangement joins TRBV30 to TRBJ2-7; D remains ambiguous. The CDR3 is 12 amino acids. Per germline, CDR1 GTSNPN and CDR2 SVGIG (reference sequence). The ends were cut back, 4 bases at V and 0 bases at J, with 7 bases in the middle.

This rearrangement joins TRBV28 to TRBJ2-7, with 12 nucleotides matching TRBD2. This CDR3 contains 16 residues. The ends lost 6 bases at V and 5 bases at J; junction bases unmatched: 11. From germline, CDR1 is MDHEN and CDR2 SYDVKM. Here the CDR3 reads CASSRPTSGSFHEQYF. In nucleotides, the CDR3 is TGTGCCAGCAGCCGCCCGACTAGCGGGAGTTTTCACGAGCAGTACTTC.

The CDR3 sequence is CASSLAGGTSYNEQFF. CDR3 nucleotide sequence: TGTGCCAGCAGCTTGGCTGGCGGGACCTCCTACAATGAGCAGTTCTTC. The rearrangement joins TRBV5-8 to TRBJ2-1, with D possibly being TRBD2 (6 bases). Germline CDR1 reads SGHTS; CDR2 reads YDEGEE. With 0 bases removed from V and 0 bases from J, the gap between germline ends came to 10 bases. The CDR3 consists of 16 residues.

The V call is TRBV4-3, the J call TRBJ2-5, with unresolved D. From germline, CDR1 is LGHNA and CDR2 YSLEER. The CDR3 spans 14 residues. Trimming took off 0 bases at V and 7 bases at J, with 12 bases between the two ends. The CDR3 loop reads CASSQEDSRGTQYF. The CDR3, as DNA: TGCGCCAGCAGCCAAGAAGACTCCCGCGGGACCCAGTACTTC.

The rearrangement links TRBV5-1 to TRBJ2-5; D might be TRBD1 (6 bases). Germline values: CDR1 SGHRS, CDR2 YFSETQ. The CDR3 runs to 14 residues. V gave up 3 bases and J gave up 5 bases, with 14 bases separating them. The CDR3 DNA reads as TGCGCCAGCAGCTCGTCCGGGACAAAGGAGACCCAGTACTTC. It encodes CASSSSGTKETQYF.

This chain's CDR3 is CASSSRTGGAFF. DNA of the CDR3: TGCGCCAGCAGCTCCCGGACAGGTGGGGCTTTCTTT. The gene calls are TRBV5-1 and TRBJ1-1; 7 bases match TRBD1. Germline trimming cut 3 bases from V and 11 bases from J; bases unmatched to any gene: 7. Germline lookup yields CDR1 SGHRS and CDR2 YFSETQ. The CDR3 totals 12 residues.

The CDR3 nucleotides are TGTGCCAGCTCACCACTAGGGGACGAGCAGTACTTC. Translated, it gives CASSPLGDEQYF. The genes are TRBV18 and TRBJ2-7; TRBD1 is a possible D gene (5 bases). This CDR3 spans 12 amino acids. V was shortened by 1 base and J by 5 bases, with 6 bases between the two germline ends. Germline CDR1 reads KGHSH; CDR2 reads LQKENI.

In this sample, this clone turned up once. The gene calls are TRBV19 and TRBJ1-1; D may be TRBD1 (5 bases). This CDR3 region has 14 residues. The V end lost 4 bases, the J end lost 4 bases, and 13 bases lay between the germline ends. The germline gives CDR1 LNHDA, CDR2 SQIVND (reference sequence). The CDR3 loop is CASSSRDSGTEAFF. CDR3 in DNA: TGTGCCAGTAGTAGCCGGGACTCGGGCACTGAAGCTTTCTTT.

This clone was counted a few times. The chain carries TRBV15 and TRBJ2-7; 9 nucleotides line up with TRBD1. The CDR3 totals 15 residues. J was trimmed by 6 bases and V by 2 bases; bases with no gene match: 8. Germline V gives CDR1 LNHNV, CDR2 YYDKDF (reference sequence). CDR3 sequence reads: CATSRQGTGSVEQYF. The CDR3 coding sequence is TGTGCCACCAGCAGACAGGGGACAGGGTCTGTCGAGCAGTACTTC.

V usage is TRBV4-1 and J usage is TRBJ2-1; TRBD2 agrees at 11 bases. CDR3 length: 16 amino acids. The junction had 0 bases not matched to a gene; V was cut back by 1 base and J by 1 base. Germline values: CDR1 MGHRA, CDR2 YSYEKL. This CDR3 reads CASSQGLAGSYNEQFF. DNA for the CDR3: TGCGCCAGCAGCCAAGGACTAGCGGGATCCTACAATGAGCAGTTCTTC.

This clone was observed a few times. The genes are TRBV2 and TRBJ2-1; the D gene is possibly TRBD2 (6 bases). CDR3 length equals 14 residues. V gave up 7 bases and J gave up 9 bases, with 19 bases separating them. The V gene's germline CDR1 is SNHLY and CDR2 FYNNEI. CDR3 protein: CASNGQTRHSEQFF. The CDR3 region has the DNA TGTGCCAGCAATGGCCAGACTAGACATAGTGAGCAGTTCTTC.

This chain joins TRBV27 and TRBJ1-1; TRBD1 might be the D (5 bases). The CDR3 spans 16 residues. V lost 2 bases and J lost 1, with 14 bases in between. Looked up from germline, CDR1 is MNHEY and CDR2 is SMNVEV (reference sequence). CDR3 region: CASSLRGGYTNTEAFF. CDR3 nucleotide sequence: TGTGCCAGCAGTTTAAGGGGTGGGTACACGAACACTGAAGCTTTCTTT.

This clone was recorded once. V is TRBV29-1 and J is TRBJ1-1; the match to TRBD1 covers 7 bases. The germline V gene encodes CDR1 SQVTM and CDR2 ANQGSEA. Trimming at V came to 7 bases and at J to 0 bases, leaving 8 bases not matched to a gene. This CDR3 contains 14 residues. The CDR3 loop reads CSARQTGMNTEAFF. As DNA, the CDR3 is TGCAGCGCTCGCCAGACAGGGATGAACACTGAAGCTTTCTTT.

The CDR3 here is CASSQGGLAGYNEQFF. DNA of the CDR3: TGCGCCAGCAGCCAAGGGGGGCTAGCGGGCTACAATGAGCAGTTCTTC. The V gene is TRBV4-1, the J gene TRBJ2-1; 8 bases are a match to TRBD2. This CDR3 is 16 amino acids long. V lost 1 base to trimming and J lost 3 bases; unmatched junction nucleotides: 5. Looked up from germline, CDR1 is MGHRA and CDR2 is YSYEKL.

This clone was seen a handful of times. The rearrangement uses TRBV15 and TRBJ1-5; D ambiguous. Deletions cut 0 bases from V and 4 bases from J, with 10 bases between. Germline CDR1 and CDR2: LNHNV and YYDKDF (reference sequence). The CDR3 totals 15 residues. CDR3 sequence reads: CATSRDRGKNQPQHF. The CDR3 DNA reads TGTGCCACCAGCAGAGATCGAGGGAAAAATCAGCCCCAGCATTTT.

CDR3 residues: CASSYSARQPQHF. CDR3 nucleotide sequence: TGTGCCAGCAGTTACTCGGCCCGGCAGCCCCAGCATTTT. This sequence joins TRBV6-5 and TRBJ1-5; D ambiguous. The CDR3 spans 13 residues. Germline values: CDR1 MNHEY, CDR2 SVGAGI. The germline V and J ends were trimmed by 0 bases and 7 bases, with 7 bases remaining between them.

V usage is TRBV5-1 and J usage is TRBJ2-3, with D tentatively TRBD1 (6 bases). Germline loops: CDR1 SGHRS, CDR2 YFSETQ. The V end was cut by 0 bases, the J end by 1 base, with 6 bases between. The CDR3 is made up of 14 amino acids. The CDR3 coding sequence is TGCGCCAGCAGCTTGGCAGGGGGCACAGATACGCAGTATTTT. This encodes CASSLAGGTDTQYF.

A single count supports this clone. The chain combines TRBV7-2 with TRBJ2-1; 7 nucleotides match TRBD2. The length of the CDR3 is 17 residues. V lost 4 bases, J lost 3 bases, and 12 bases stayed unmatched. Germline assignment: CDR1 SGHTA and CDR2 FQGNSA. CDR3 sequence (DNA): TGTGCCAGCAGCTCCAGCCGCGGGAGAGGCTACTACAATGAGCAGTTCTTC. Translation gives CASSSSRGRGYYNEQFF.

The chain is built from TRBV19 and TRBJ1-2; 9 bases fit TRBD1. CDR1 and CDR2 (germline): LNHDA, SQIVND (reference sequence). V was clipped by 3 bases and J by 5 bases; unmatched bases: 4. The CDR3 runs 14 residues. CDR3: CASSILGQGYGYTF. In DNA form, the CDR3 reads TGTGCCAGTAGTATCTTGGGACAGGGTTATGGCTACACCTTC.

The V and J genes are TRBV5-4 and TRBJ2-7; D possibly corresponds to TRBD2 (6 bases). Germline assignment: CDR1 SGHNT and CDR2 YYREEE (reference sequence). CDR3 length: 16 residues. With 4 bases removed from V and 3 bases from J, the gap between germline ends came to 20 bases. The CDR3 loop reads CASSASGMTGSYEQYF. CDR3 DNA sequence: TGTGCCAGCAGCGCATCCGGGATGACCGGGAGCTACGAGCAGTACTTC.

This sequence joins TRBV9 and TRBJ2-1, with TRBD2 identical over 8 bases. J lost 7 bases, V lost 1 base, and 7 bases had no gene match. The CDR3 totals 15 residues. The germline V gene has CDR1 SGDLS and CDR2 YYNGEE. The CDR3 nucleotides read TGTGCCAGCAGCGTATCCAGCGGGAGTAGAAATGAGCAGTTCTTC. Translating it yields CASSVSSGSRNEQFF.

The chain links TRBV18 to TRBJ1-2; the D is unclear. The CDR3 sequence is 13 residues long. The V gene's germline CDR1 is KGHSH and CDR2 LQKENI. V gave up 6 bases and J gave up 3 bases, with 11 bases separating them. The CDR3 region is CASSNHSHYGYTF. DNA of the CDR3: TGTGCCAGCTCGAACCATAGCCACTATGGCTACACCTTC.